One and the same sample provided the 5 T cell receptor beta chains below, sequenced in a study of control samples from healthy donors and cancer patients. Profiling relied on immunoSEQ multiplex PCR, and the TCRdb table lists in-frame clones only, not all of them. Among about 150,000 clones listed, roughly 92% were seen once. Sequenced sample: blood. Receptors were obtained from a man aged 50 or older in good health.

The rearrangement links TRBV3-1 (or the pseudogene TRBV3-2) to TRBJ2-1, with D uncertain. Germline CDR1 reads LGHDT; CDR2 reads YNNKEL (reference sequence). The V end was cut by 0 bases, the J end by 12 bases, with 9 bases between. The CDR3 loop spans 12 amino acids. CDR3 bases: TGTGCCAGCAGCCAAGATCTTGGTGGGCAGTTCTTC. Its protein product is CASSQDLGGQFF.

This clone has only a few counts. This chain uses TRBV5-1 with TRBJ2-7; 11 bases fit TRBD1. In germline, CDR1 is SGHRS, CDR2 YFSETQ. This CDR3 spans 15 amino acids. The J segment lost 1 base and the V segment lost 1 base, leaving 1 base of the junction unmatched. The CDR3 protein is CASSLRDRGSYEQYF. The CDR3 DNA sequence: TGCGCCAGCAGCTTGCGGGACAGGGGGTCCTACGAGCAGTACTTC.

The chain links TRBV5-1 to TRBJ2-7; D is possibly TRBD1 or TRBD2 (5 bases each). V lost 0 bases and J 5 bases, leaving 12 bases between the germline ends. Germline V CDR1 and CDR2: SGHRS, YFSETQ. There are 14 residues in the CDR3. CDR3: CASSLGPGSHEQYF. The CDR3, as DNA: TGCGCCAGCAGCTTGGGACCAGGGAGCCACGAGCAGTACTTC.

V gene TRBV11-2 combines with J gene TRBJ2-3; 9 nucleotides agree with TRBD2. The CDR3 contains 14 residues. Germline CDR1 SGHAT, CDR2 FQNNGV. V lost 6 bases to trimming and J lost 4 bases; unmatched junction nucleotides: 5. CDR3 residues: CASRPGLASDTQYF. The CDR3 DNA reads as TGTGCCAGCAGGCCGGGACTAGCTTCAGATACGCAGTATTTT.

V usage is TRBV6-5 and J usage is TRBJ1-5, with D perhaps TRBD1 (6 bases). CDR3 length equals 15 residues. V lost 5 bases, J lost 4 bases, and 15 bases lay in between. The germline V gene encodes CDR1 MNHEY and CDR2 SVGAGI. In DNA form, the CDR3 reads TGTGCCAGCAGTCCGGAGGGGGGGATGAATCAGCCCCAGCATTTT. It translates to CASSPEGGMNQPQHF.